This T cell receptor (beta chain) was identified in a study of tumor-infiltrating lymphocytes in primary liver carcinoma. Priming with a constant-region primer yielded TCR beta cDNA from 500 ng total RNA. Libraries of TCR beta came from three nested multiplex PCR rounds with slightly modified ARM-PCR. Primers for the first two PCR rounds were TRBV1-TRBV30 forward primers and a C-beta reverse primer (about 11 cycles per round). TCRdb used MiXCR to reprocess the multiplex PCR reads, holding one entry per CDR3 protein. The table lists about 54,000 distinct CDR3 sequences, roughly 77% of them singletons. This clonotype was observed many times. Between 20 and 30 mg of unsorted bulk tissue served as the source from which RNA and DNA were co-extracted. V lost 6 bases and J lost 6; bases outside the gene matches: 11. This CDR3 is built from 16 residues.

The clonotype was recovered from a man aged 35-49 years with primary liver carcinoma and hepatitis B virus infection. The rearrangement links TRBV12-3 or TRBV12-4 to TRBJ2-2, with 9 positions matching TRBD2. The material sequenced was liver tumor tissue from sampling region 2. Subset given: tumor region T2, inferior pole. CDR3 nucleotides: TGTGCCAGCAGCCCTGGAGGTAGCGGGAGTGCCGGGGAGCTGTTTTTT. The encoded protein is CASSPGGSGSAGELFF.